This is a list of T cell receptor beta chains from one sample in a study of T cell repertoires in cytomegalovirus infection. TCRdb analysed the reads with MiXCR anew, one entry per CDR3 protein. The sample shows some 400,000 distinct CDR3 sequences, approximately 18% of them seen only once. Sequenced sample: PBMCs. These receptors were obtained from a human donor in good health (CMV status not recorded). Some clones in this sample may be carry-over from other donors' samples. CDR3s include the opening cysteine and the closing phenylalanine or tryptophan. D genes are given only for firm matches. Clone size is not always given. Where it is, it says once, few, many or a class for expanded clones.

j_gene	v_gene	abundance	d_gene	CDR3aa	CDR3nt
TRBJ2-1	TRBV6-2/TRBV6-3	few	.	CASSSTRPPGEQFF	TGTGCCAGCAGTTCGACGCGACCCCCGGGTGAGCAGTTCTTC
TRBJ2-1	TRBV20-1	.	.	CSAMVFLADLYNEQFF	TGCAGTGCTATGGTTTTCCTAGCTGACCTCTACAATGAGCAGTTCTTC
TRBJ1-2	TRBV5-4	few	TRBD1	CASSLKTGSYGYTF	TGTGCCAGCAGCTTGAAGACAGGGAGCTATGGCTACACCTTC
TRBJ2-1	TRBV5-8	few	.	CASSLEALLTNEQFF	TGTGCCAGCAGCTTGGAGGCGCTCCTGACGAATGAGCAGTTCTTC
TRBJ1-6	TRBV7-6	many	.	CASSTRGRGSPLHF	TGTGCCAGCAGCACTAGGGGCCGGGGTTCACCCCTCCACTTT
TRBJ1-3	TRBV24-1	many	TRBD1	CATSGNRGATGNTIYF	TGTGCCACCAGTGGGAACAGGGGAGCAACTGGAAACACCATATATTTT
TRBJ2-1	TRBV5-4	few	.	CASSPWLASSYNEQFF	TGTGCCAGCAGCCCCTGGCTAGCGAGCTCCTACAATGAGCAGTTCTTC
TRBJ1-1	TRBV11-2	many	.	CASSPLRGRNTEAFF	TGTGCCAGCAGCCCCCTAAGGGGGAGGAACACTGAAGCTTTCTTT
TRBJ2-5	TRBV7-2	few	.	CASSAGPGETQYF	TGTGCCAGCAGCGCAGGGCCGGGGGAGACCCAGTACTTC
TRBJ1-5	TRBV10-3	few	.	CAISESRGIGYQPQHF	TGTGCCATCAGTGAGTCAAGGGGAATTGGGTATCAGCCCCAGCATTTT
TRBJ1-1	TRBV19	.	TRBD1	CASSIRTGMEAFF	TGTGCCAGTAGTATCCGGACAGGGATGGAGGCTTTCTTT
TRBJ2-3	TRBV4-3	few	TRBD2	CASSQNHPTSGSQYTQYF	TGCGCCAGCAGCCAAAACCACCCCACTAGCGGGAGTCAATATACGCAGTATTTT
TRBJ2-3	TRBV3-1	few	.	CASSQDLPSDTQYF	TGTGCCAGCAGCCAAGATCTACCTTCAGATACGCAGTATTTT
TRBJ2-2	TRBV7-2	many	.	CASSLARRDGELFF	TGTGCCAGCAGCTTAGCGCGACGGGACGGGGAGCTGTTTTTT
TRBJ2-1	TRBV20-1	few	TRBD2	CSAGKEAGAYNEQFF	TGCAGTGCGGGGAAGGAAGCGGGGGCTTACAATGAGCAGTTCTTC
TRBJ2-2	TRBV9	many	TRBD2	CASSALSGREELFF	TGTGCCAGCAGCGCCCTGAGCGGGAGGGAGGAGCTGTTTTTT
TRBJ2-5	TRBV6-2/TRBV6-3	few	.	CASSPTLNGAQYF	TGTGCCAGCAGCCCGACCTTAAACGGGGCCCAGTACTTC
TRBJ2-3	TRBV25-1	.	.	CATSFGSTDTQYF	TGTGCCACCTCGTTCGGGAGCACAGATACGCAGTATTTT